Listed below are T cell receptor beta chains from one sample, sequenced in a study of blood T cell repertoires in COVID-19. Generated by immunoSEQ multiplex PCR, the TCRdb table keeps only in-frame clones and is missing some. The table lists approximately 240,000 clones, around 83% of them singletons, with 2.9% in the top ten. The specimen sequenced was peripheral blood. The receptors shown here come from a man between 45 and 60 years old who had recovered from COVID-19. Both conserved end residues are part of each CDR3. A D gene is named only where the DNA matches it firmly. Expanded clones are given a class, and other clones once, few, many or no size at all.

CDR3 length,V gene,D gene,clone size,J gene,CDR3 DNA,CDR3 protein
14,TRBV6-5,.,.,TRBJ1-5,TGTGCCAGCAGGGGCGGGAACTTCAATCAGCCCCAGCATTTT,CASRGGNFNQPQHF
14,TRBV7-2,.,.,TRBJ1-1,TGTGCCAGCAGCTTAGACAGCTCATACACTGAAGCTTTCTTT,CASSLDSSYTEAFF
16,TRBV28,.,.,TRBJ1-3,TGTGCCAGCAGTTTAGTATCCGCGGCCGCCTTAAACACCATATATTTT,CASSLVSAAALNTIYF
13,TRBV5-5,.,.,TRBJ1-1,TGTGCCAGCAGCTTGGGAGGGAACACTGAAGCTTTCTTT,CASSLGGNTEAFF
17,TRBV7-6,TRBD1,few,TRBJ1-5,TGTGCCAGCAGCACCGGGACAGGGGGGTATAGCAATCAGCCCCAGCATTTT,CASSTGTGGYSNQPQHF
11,TRBV6-5,.,.,TRBJ1-2,TGTGCCAGCAGTCCAAACAGGGGCTACACCTTC,CASSPNRGYTF
16,TRBV11-3,.,once,TRBJ2-1,TGTGCCAGCAGCTTAGGGCATCTGGGGGGGCGCAATGAGCAGTTCTTC,CASSLGHLGGRNEQFF
12,TRBV7-9,.,once,TRBJ1-2,TGTGCCAGCAGTTTATACAGGGACAGCTACACCTTC,CASSLYRDSYTF
20,TRBV19,.,.,TRBJ1-5,TGTGCCAGTAGTATCCACCCCGCTGACTCCTTGGACAGTAGCAATCAGCCCCAGCATTTT,CASSIHPADSLDSSNQPQHF
15,TRBV27,TRBD2,few,TRBJ2-4,TGTGCCAGCAGCAGCGCGGGGGTAGCCAAAAACATTCAGTACTTC,CASSSAGVAKNIQYF
16,TRBV14,.,.,TRBJ1-3,TGTGCCAGCAGCCAAAACAGGGCAAGCTCTGGAAACACCATATATTTT,CASSQNRASSGNTIYF
14,TRBV15,.,.,TRBJ2-5,TGTGCCACCAGCCTTCAGGGTAACCAAGAGACCCAGTACTTC,CATSLQGNQETQYF
16,TRBV5-1,TRBD1,once,TRBJ1-2,TGCGCCAGCAGCCCGGACAGGGATGGGGGTTTCGGTGGCTACACCTTC,CASSPDRDGGFGGYTF
13,TRBV6-5,.,.,TRBJ2-1,TGTGCCAGCATCGGGTTTCGTCTCAATGAGCAGTTCTTC,CASIGFRLNEQFF
13,TRBV24-1,.,.,TRBJ2-7,TGTGCCACCAGTGACAGCGACGCGATGGGGCAGTACTTC,CATSDSDAMGQYF
12,TRBV6-1,.,.,TRBJ2-1,TGTGCCAGCAGTGACATTCGGTATGAGCAGTTCTTC,CASSDIRYEQFF
17,TRBV3-1/TRBV3-2,TRBD2,.,TRBJ2-3,TGTGCCAGCAGCCAAGATAGGACACTAGCGGGACGAGATACGCAGTATTTT,CASSQDRTLAGRDTQYF
16,TRBV9,TRBD2,.,TRBJ2-3,TGTGCCAGCAGATCGGGACTAGCCATGTTGGGAGATACGCAGTATTTT,CASRSGLAMLGDTQYF
15,TRBV5-1,.,.,TRBJ1-5,TGCGCCAGCAGACCAGGGTTTGAGAGCAATCAGCCCCAGCATTTT,CASRPGFESNQPQHF
11,TRBV29-1,.,.,TRBJ2-5,TGCAGCGTTGAACGGCTGGGGGGCCAGTACTTC,CSVERLGGQYF
15,TRBV10-3,.,.,TRBJ2-1,TGTGCCATCAAGTCGCAGGGGCTCCTCTACAATGAGCAGTTCTTC,CAIKSQGLLYNEQFF
14,TRBV28,TRBD2,once,TRBJ2-7,TGTGCCAGCGTATTCGGGACTAGCCTTTCCGAGCAGTACTTC,CASVFGTSLSEQYF
18,TRBV10-1,TRBD2,.,TRBJ2-1,TGCGCCAGCAGTGAGTCGCGGCGGGAGGGCCCCTCCTACAATGAGCAGTTCTTC,CASSESRREGPSYNEQFF
15,TRBV5-1,TRBD1,.,TRBJ2-1,TGCGCCAGCAGCGCCGGGACAGGGTCCTACAATGAGCAGTTCTTC,CASSAGTGSYNEQFF
13,TRBV27,TRBD2,.,TRBJ2-5,TGTGCCAGCAGTTTGGGACTAGGGAAGACCCAGTACTTC,CASSLGLGKTQYF
11,TRBV29-1,.,once,TRBJ2-2,TGCAGCGTTGGAGACACCGGGGAGCTGTTTTTT,CSVGDTGELFF
17,TRBV28,TRBD2,.,TRBJ2-5,TGTGCCAGCATCCCAGATCAGCGGACTAGTTTCCAAGAGACCCAGTACTTC,CASIPDQRTSFQETQYF
13,TRBV12-3/TRBV12-4,.,.,TRBJ2-7,TGTGCCAGCAGTTTACAGGTCTCCTACGAGCAGTACTTC,CASSLQVSYEQYF
13,TRBV5-5,TRBD1,once,TRBJ1-2,TGTGCCAGCAGCACCGGACAGGGTGATGGCTACACCTTC,CASSTGQGDGYTF
14,TRBV5-5,.,.,TRBJ1-5,TGTGCCAGCACCGCTCGGGAGAGCAATCAGCCCCAGCATTTT,CASTARESNQPQHF
14,TRBV28,.,.,TRBJ1-5,TGTGCCAGCAGAACAACAGGGCGCAATCAGCCCCAGCATTTT,CASRTTGRNQPQHF
15,TRBV18,.,.,TRBJ2-7,TGTGCCAGCTCACCACGGAGGGAAACACCCTACGAGCAGTACTTC,CASSPRRETPYEQYF
15,TRBV23-1,.,.,TRBJ1-2,TGCGCCAGCAGTCAATCCCTCCAGGGGCAGGCTGGCTACACCTTC,CASSQSLQGQAGYTF
13,TRBV30,TRBD2,.,TRBJ2-1,TGTGCCTGGAGTGTTCGGGGGGATGGTGAGCAGTTCTTC,CAWSVRGDGEQFF
16,TRBV27,TRBD2,.,TRBJ2-3,TGTGCCAGCAGTTACCTAGCGGATGGAGGGGCAGATACGCAGTATTTT,CASSYLADGGADTQYF
18,TRBV19,.,.,TRBJ1-1,TGTGCCAGTACCAGTATACCAAAACAGGTGGGGAGGGGGACTGAAGCTTTCTTT,CASTSIPKQVGRGTEAFF
14,TRBV7-2,TRBD1,.,TRBJ1-4,TGTGCCAGCAGCCCGACAGGGACCAATGAAAAACTGTTTTTT,CASSPTGTNEKLFF
14,TRBV27,.,once,TRBJ1-3,TGTGCCAGCAGAAGATCAGACTCTGGAAACACCATATATTTT,CASRRSDSGNTIYF
16,TRBV18,.,.,TRBJ2-1,TGTGCCAGCTCACTATCTGGGGGCCGCCCCCCCAATGAGCAGTTCTTC,CASSLSGGRPPNEQFF
14,TRBV11-2,.,.,TRBJ1-2,TGTGCCAGCAGCTTGCATAGCGACCTCTATGGCTACACCTTC,CASSLHSDLYGYTF
14,TRBV27,.,.,TRBJ2-1,TGTGCCACCCACCCGACTAGAGCTGCCAATGAGCAGTTCTTC,CATHPTRAANEQFF
15,TRBV5-1,TRBD1,.,TRBJ2-1,TGCGCCAGCAGGCAGGACAGGGTAGAGTCTGATGAGCAGTTCTTC,CASRQDRVESDEQFF
14,TRBV5-6,.,.,TRBJ2-7,TGTGCCAGCAGCCGGGCAGGGTCAGGGTACGAGCAGTACTTC,CASSRAGSGYEQYF
16,TRBV5-1,.,.,TRBJ2-7,TGCGCCAGCAGCTTGGATGGGGCATCAGCCGCCTACGAGCAGTACTTC,CASSLDGASAAYEQYF
16,TRBV28,TRBD1,.,TRBJ1-6,TGTGCCAGCAGTACGGGACAGGGGTTGGGGTATTCACCCCTCCACTTT,CASSTGQGLGYSPLHF
13,TRBV29-1,.,few,TRBJ2-5,TGCAGCGTTGAAGCAGGCACCCAAGAGACCCAGTACTTC,CSVEAGTQETQYF
13,TRBV7-9,.,.,TRBJ1-2,TGTGCCAGCAGCCTTGGGGCAAACTATGGCTACACCTTC,CASSLGANYGYTF
16,TRBV3-1/TRBV3-2,.,few,TRBJ2-3,TGTGCCAGCAGCTTAACAGGTTATCCTAGCACAGATACGCAGTATTTT,CASSLTGYPSTDTQYF